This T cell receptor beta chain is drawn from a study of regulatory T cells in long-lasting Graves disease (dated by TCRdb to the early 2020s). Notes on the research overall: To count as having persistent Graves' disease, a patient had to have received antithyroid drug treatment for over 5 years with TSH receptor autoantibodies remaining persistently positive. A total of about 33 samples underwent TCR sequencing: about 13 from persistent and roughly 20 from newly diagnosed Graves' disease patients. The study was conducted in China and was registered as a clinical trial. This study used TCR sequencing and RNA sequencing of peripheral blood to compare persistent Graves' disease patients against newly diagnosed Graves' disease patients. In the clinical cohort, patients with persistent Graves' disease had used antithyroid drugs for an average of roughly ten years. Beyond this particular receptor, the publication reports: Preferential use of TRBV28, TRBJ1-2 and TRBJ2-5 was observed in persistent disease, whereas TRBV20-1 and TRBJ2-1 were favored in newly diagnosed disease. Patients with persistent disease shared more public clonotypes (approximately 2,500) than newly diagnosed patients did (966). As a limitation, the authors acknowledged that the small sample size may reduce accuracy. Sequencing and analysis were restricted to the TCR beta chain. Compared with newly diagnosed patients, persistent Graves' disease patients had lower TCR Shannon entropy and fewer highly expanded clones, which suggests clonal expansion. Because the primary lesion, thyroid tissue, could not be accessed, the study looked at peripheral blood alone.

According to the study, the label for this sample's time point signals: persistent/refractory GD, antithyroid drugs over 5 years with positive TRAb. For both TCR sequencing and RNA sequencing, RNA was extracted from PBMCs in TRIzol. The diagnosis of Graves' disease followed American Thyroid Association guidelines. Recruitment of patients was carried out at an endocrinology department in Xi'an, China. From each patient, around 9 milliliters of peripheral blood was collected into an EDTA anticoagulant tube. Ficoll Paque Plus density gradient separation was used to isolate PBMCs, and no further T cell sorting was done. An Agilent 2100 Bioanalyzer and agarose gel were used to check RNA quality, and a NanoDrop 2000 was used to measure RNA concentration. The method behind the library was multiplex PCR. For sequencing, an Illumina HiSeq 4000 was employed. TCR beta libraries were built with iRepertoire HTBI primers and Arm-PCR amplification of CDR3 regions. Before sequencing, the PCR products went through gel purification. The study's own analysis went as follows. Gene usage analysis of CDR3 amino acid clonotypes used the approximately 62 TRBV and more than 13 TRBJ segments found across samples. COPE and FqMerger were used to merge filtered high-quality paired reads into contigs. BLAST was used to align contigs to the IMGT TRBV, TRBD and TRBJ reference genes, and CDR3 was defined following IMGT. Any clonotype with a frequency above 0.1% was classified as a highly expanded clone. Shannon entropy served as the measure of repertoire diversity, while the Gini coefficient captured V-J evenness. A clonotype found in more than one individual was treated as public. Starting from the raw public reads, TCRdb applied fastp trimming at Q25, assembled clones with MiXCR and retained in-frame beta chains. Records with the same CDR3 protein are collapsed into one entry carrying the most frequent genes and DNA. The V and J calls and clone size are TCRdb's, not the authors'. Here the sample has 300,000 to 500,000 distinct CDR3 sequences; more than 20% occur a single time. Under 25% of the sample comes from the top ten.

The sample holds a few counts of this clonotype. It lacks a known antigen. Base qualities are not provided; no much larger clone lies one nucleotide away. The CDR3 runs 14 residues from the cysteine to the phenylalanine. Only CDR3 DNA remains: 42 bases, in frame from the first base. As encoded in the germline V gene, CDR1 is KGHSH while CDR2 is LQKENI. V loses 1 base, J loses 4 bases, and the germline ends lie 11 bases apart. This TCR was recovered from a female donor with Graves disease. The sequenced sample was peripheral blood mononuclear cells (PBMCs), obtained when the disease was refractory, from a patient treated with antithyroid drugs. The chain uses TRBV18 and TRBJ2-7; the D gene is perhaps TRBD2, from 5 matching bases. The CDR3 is CASSPREGEYEQYF. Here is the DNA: TGTGCCAGCTCACCACGAGAGGGAGAATACGAGCAGTACTTC.